This T cell receptor beta chain appears in the sequencing data of a study of T-cell memory formation after mild COVID-19. Points from the study as a whole: Mainly CM and EM harbored the contracting CD4+ clones; mainly EMRA harbored the CD8+ ones.

Of note for this clonotype: Its specificity is unknown.

TCRdb reanalysed the 5' RACE reads using MiXCR and keeps one entry per CDR3 protein. The sample includes about 270,000 distinct CDR3 sequences, around 17% of them seen just once. The CDR3 runs 15 residues. V was pared by 6 bases and J by 1 base, with 2 bases of the junction left unmatched. From germline, CDR1 is MGHRA and CDR2 YSYEKL. The chain carries TRBV4-1 and TRBJ2-5, with 13 bases that match TRBD2. This clonotype originated in a man aged 18 to 29 who had mild COVID-19 (a few samples of this study predate the infection). Cell type and time point are not known. Sequenced material: PBMCs or a T cell subset sorted from them (not recorded which). The DNA of the CDR3 is TGCGCCAGCAGTCGACTAGCGGGGGGCCAAGAGACCCAGTACTTC. Its translation: CASSRLAGGQETQYF.